The rows below give T cell receptor beta chains drawn from one sample of a study of blood T cell repertoires in COVID-19. TCRdb's copy holds only in-frame clones and misses some; the assay was immunoSEQ multiplex PCR. Here the sample spans tens of thousands of clones, over 75% being singletons. The sample consisted of peripheral blood. These receptors originate from a woman in her sixties or seventies with COVID-19, enrolled during active disease. Each CDR3 is given with its conserved first and last residue. A D gene is named only where the DNA matches it firmly. The size field is filled for only some rows; it gives once, few, many or a size class.

V gene: TRBV2
J gene: TRBJ1-2
CDR3 length: 13
clone size: -
D gene: TRBD1
CDR3 DNA: TGTGCCAGCAGTTCCGGGACAGATTATGGCTACACCTTC
CDR3 protein: CASSSGTDYGYTF

V gene: TRBV6-5
J gene: TRBJ1-4
CDR3 length: 16
clone size: -
D gene: -
CDR3 DNA: TGTGCCAGCAGTTACTCCGCGGGACGTCAGAATGAAAAACTGTTTTTT
CDR3 protein: CASSYSAGRQNEKLFF

V gene: TRBV5-6
J gene: TRBJ1-5
CDR3 length: 14
clone size: -
D gene: -
CDR3 DNA: TGTGCCAGCACCCGGGGTGGGGGCAATCAGCCCCAGCATTTT
CDR3 protein: CASTRGGGNQPQHF

V gene: TRBV5-3
J gene: TRBJ2-3
CDR3 length: 18
clone size: -
D gene: TRBD2
CDR3 DNA: TGTGCCAGAAGCTTGGCTGGGACTAGCGGGGGGAGCACAGATACGCAGTATTTT
CDR3 protein: CARSLAGTSGGSTDTQYF

V gene: TRBV18
J gene: TRBJ1-1
CDR3 length: 14
clone size: once
D gene: TRBD1
CDR3 DNA: TGTGCCAGCTCCCGGGGACAGCAGAACACTGAAGCTTTCTTT
CDR3 protein: CASSRGQQNTEAFF

V gene: TRBV7-3
J gene: TRBJ2-3
CDR3 length: 15
clone size: -
D gene: TRBD2
CDR3 DNA: TGTGCCAGCAGCCCCCGGGGGGGGAGCGGCGATACGCAGTATTTT
CDR3 protein: CASSPRGGSGDTQYF

V gene: TRBV5-1
J gene: TRBJ2-3
CDR3 length: 13
clone size: once
D gene: TRBD2
CDR3 DNA: TGCGCCACCGGACTAGCGGGAAGAGATACGCAGTATTTT
CDR3 protein: CATGLAGRDTQYF

V gene: TRBV2
J gene: TRBJ2-1
CDR3 length: 11
clone size: once
D gene: -
CDR3 DNA: TGTGCCAGCAACCCAAGCGGGCAGCAGTTCTTC
CDR3 protein: CASNPSGQQFF

V gene: TRBV19
J gene: TRBJ2-7
CDR3 length: 14
clone size: -
D gene: TRBD2
CDR3 DNA: TGTGCCAGTAGTACCCGGGGGGAGTCCTACGAGCAGTACTTC
CDR3 protein: CASSTRGESYEQYF

V gene: TRBV3-1/TRBV3-2
J gene: TRBJ1-5
CDR3 length: 14
clone size: -
D gene: -
CDR3 DNA: TGTGCCAGCAGCCAAAAGGGGGTTAGTCAGCCCCAGCATTTT
CDR3 protein: CASSQKGVSQPQHF

V gene: TRBV7-8
J gene: TRBJ2-7
CDR3 length: 17
clone size: once
D gene: -
CDR3 DNA: TGTGCCAGCAGCTCCCCGGGGCGGGGCACTTCGGTCGACGAGCAGTACTTC
CDR3 protein: CASSSPGRGTSVDEQYF

V gene: TRBV5-1
J gene: TRBJ1-3
CDR3 length: 14
clone size: -
D gene: -
CDR3 DNA: TGCGCCAGCAGCTCGCAGGGCTCCGGAAACACCATATATTTT
CDR3 protein: CASSSQGSGNTIYF

V gene: TRBV12-5
J gene: TRBJ2-3
CDR3 length: 11
clone size: -
D gene: -
CDR3 DNA: TGTGGTCGGCGGGGCACAGATACGCAGTATTTT
CDR3 protein: CGRRGTDTQYF

V gene: TRBV12-5
J gene: TRBJ2-1
CDR3 length: 13
clone size: -
D gene: TRBD1
CDR3 DNA: TGTGCTAGTGGTTTGAGGACAGGCAATGAGCAGTTCTTC
CDR3 protein: CASGLRTGNEQFF

V gene: TRBV2
J gene: TRBJ1-5
CDR3 length: 13
clone size: few
D gene: -
CDR3 DNA: TGTGCCAGCACCCTCCTGGAGGGTCAGCCCCAGCATTTT
CDR3 protein: CASTLLEGQPQHF

V gene: TRBV10-3
J gene: TRBJ1-2
CDR3 length: 14
clone size: -
D gene: TRBD1
CDR3 DNA: TGTGCCATCAGTGAGTCGGACAGGGCCTGGGGCTACACCTTC
CDR3 protein: CAISESDRAWGYTF

V gene: TRBV12-3/TRBV12-4
J gene: TRBJ1-1
CDR3 length: 12
clone size: -
D gene: -
CDR3 DNA: TGTGCCAGCACTCCCAGGGTTGCTGAAGCTTTCTTT
CDR3 protein: CASTPRVAEAFF

V gene: TRBV18
J gene: TRBJ2-3
CDR3 length: 15
clone size: once
D gene: -
CDR3 DNA: TGTGCCAGCTCCCCTTCACTATCGGGCACAGATACGCAGTATTTT
CDR3 protein: CASSPSLSGTDTQYF

V gene: TRBV2
J gene: TRBJ2-1
CDR3 length: 14
clone size: -
D gene: TRBD2
CDR3 DNA: TGTGCCAGCTCCGGGACTAGGAGTACGCATGAGCAGTTCTTC
CDR3 protein: CASSGTRSTHEQFF

V gene: TRBV2
J gene: TRBJ1-2
CDR3 length: 15
clone size: -
D gene: TRBD1
CDR3 DNA: TGTGCCAGCATAGGACAGGGTCACGCTAACTATGGCTACACCTTC
CDR3 protein: CASIGQGHANYGYTF